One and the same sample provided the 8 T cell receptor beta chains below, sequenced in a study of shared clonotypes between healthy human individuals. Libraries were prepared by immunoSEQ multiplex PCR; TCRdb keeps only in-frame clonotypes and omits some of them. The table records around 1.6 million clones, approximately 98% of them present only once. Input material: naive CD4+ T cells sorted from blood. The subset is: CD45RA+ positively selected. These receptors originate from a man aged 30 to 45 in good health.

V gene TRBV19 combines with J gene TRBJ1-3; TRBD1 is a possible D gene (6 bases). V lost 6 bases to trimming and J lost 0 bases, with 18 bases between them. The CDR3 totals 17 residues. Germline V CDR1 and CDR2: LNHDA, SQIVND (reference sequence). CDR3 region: CASRPPLGGGSGNTIYF. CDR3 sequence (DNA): TGTGCCAGTAGGCCACCCCTGGGAGGGGGCTCTGGAAACACCATATATTTT.

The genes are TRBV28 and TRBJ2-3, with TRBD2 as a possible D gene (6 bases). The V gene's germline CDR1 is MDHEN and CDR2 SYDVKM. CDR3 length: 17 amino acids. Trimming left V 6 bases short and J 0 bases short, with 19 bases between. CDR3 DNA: TGTGCCAGCAGCCTAAGGGTGGGCGGGACCAGCACAGATACGCAGTATTTT. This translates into CASSLRVGGTSTDTQYF. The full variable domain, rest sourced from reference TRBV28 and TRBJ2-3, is DVKVTQSSRYLVKRTGEKVFLECVQDMDHENMFWYRQDPGLGLRLIYFSYDVKMKEKGDIPEGYSVSREKKERFSLILESASTNQTSMYLCASSLRVGGTSTDTQYFGPGTRLTVL.

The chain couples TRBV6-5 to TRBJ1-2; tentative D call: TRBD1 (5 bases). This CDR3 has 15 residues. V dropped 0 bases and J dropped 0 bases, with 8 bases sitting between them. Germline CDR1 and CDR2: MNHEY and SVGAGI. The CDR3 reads CASSYSGGPNYGYTF. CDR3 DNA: TGTGCCAGCAGTTACTCGGGGGGACCTAACTATGGCTACACCTTC.

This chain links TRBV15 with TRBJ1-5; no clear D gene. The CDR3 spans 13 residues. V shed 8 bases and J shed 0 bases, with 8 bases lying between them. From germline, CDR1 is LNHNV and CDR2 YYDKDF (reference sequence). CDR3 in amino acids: CATAVGSNQPQHF. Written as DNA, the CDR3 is TGTGCCACCGCGGTGGGTAGCAATCAGCCCCAGCATTTT.

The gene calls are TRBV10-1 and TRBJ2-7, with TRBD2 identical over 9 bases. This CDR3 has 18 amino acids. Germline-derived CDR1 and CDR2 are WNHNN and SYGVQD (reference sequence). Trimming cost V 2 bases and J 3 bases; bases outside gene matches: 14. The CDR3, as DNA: TGCGCCAGCAGTGAGCTGGCGGGAGGGCCAAACTACAACTACGAGCAGTACTTC. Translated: CASSELAGGPNYNYEQYF.

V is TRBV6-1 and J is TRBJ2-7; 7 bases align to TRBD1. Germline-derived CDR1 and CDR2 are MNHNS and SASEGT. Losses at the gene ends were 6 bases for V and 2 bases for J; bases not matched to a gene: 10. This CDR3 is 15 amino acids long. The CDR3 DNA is TGTGCCAGCAGACAAAGACAGGGATATACCTACGAGCAGTACTTC. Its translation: CASRQRQGYTYEQYF.

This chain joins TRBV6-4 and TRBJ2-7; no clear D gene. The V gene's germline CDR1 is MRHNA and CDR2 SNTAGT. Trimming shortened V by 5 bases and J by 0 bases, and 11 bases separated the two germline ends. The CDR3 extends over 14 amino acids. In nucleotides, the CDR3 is TGTGCCAGCAGTTCAATTATCCGCTCCTACGAGCAGTACTTC. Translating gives CASSSIIRSYEQYF.

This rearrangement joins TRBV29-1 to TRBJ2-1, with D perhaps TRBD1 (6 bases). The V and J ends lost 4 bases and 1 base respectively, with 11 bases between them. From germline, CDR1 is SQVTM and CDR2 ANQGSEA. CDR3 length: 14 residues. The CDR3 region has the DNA TGCAGCGTTGTCCCCAGGGGTTCCTACAATGAGCAGTTCTTC. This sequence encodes CSVVPRGSYNEQFF.